The T cell receptor beta chain under discussion was sequenced for a study of graft-versus-host responses after intestinal transplantation. Profiling relied on immunoSEQ multiplex PCR, and the TCRdb table lists in-frame clones only, not all of them. This table holds some 41,000 clones, 91% found once. To note about this clone: Antigen: not known.

Trimming stripped 0 bases from V and 0 bases from J, with 9 bases between. CDR3 length: 15 residues. The germline CDR1 and CDR2 sequences are SGHRS and YFSETQ. Findings and limits, study-wide: With peak circulating GvH clone levels came an association with early post-transplant HvG declines.

Sequenced material: PBMCs, taken approximately 320 days after intestinal transplant. J is TRBJ2-5 and V is TRBV5-1, with a tentative D call TRBD1 (6 bases). The clonotype originates from a human patient who received an intestinal transplant, so some T cells may come from the graft donor. The CDR3 DNA is TGCGCCAGCAGCTTGGTCGGACAGTACCAAGAGACCCAGTACTTC. This translates into CASSLVGQYQETQYF.